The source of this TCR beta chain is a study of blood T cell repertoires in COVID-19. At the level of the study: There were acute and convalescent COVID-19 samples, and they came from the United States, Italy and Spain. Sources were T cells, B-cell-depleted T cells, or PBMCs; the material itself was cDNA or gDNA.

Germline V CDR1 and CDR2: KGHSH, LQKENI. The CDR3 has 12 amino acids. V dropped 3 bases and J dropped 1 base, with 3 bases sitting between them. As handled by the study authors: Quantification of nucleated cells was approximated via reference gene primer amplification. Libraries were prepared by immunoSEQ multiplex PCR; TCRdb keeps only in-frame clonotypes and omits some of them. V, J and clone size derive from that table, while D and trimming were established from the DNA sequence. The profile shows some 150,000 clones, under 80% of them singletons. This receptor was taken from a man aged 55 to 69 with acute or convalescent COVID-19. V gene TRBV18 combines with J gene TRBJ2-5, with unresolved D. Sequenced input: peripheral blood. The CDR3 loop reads CASSPSQETQYF. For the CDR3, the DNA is TGTGCCAGCTCACCCTCCCAAGAGACCCAGTACTTC.